Sequencing of this T cell receptor beta chain was carried out in a study of blood T cells in healthy people across ages. It was with a sample-barcoded 5' primer and a J-beta primer mix that a second PCR of roughly 7 to 12 cycles was run. A 12-random-nucleotide template-switch adaptor tagged each cDNA molecule. One entry per CDR3 protein, called by TCRdb with MiXCR from the 5' RACE reads. The sample records roughly 2 million distinct CDR3 sequences, just under 50% being singletons. Trimming took 0 bases from V and 5 from J, leaving 16 bases between them. Germline V gives CDR1 MGHRA, CDR2 YSYEKL. The CDR3 loop spans 16 amino acids.

This TCR was sampled from a woman aged 40 to 50 in good health. The chain carries TRBV4-1 and TRBJ2-5, with a possible D match to TRBD1 (5 bases). Sequencing used blood. The CDR3 nucleotides read TGCGCCAGCAGCCAAGAATCCCAGGGTACTTATGAGACCCAGTACTTC. Translation: CASSQESQGTYETQYF.